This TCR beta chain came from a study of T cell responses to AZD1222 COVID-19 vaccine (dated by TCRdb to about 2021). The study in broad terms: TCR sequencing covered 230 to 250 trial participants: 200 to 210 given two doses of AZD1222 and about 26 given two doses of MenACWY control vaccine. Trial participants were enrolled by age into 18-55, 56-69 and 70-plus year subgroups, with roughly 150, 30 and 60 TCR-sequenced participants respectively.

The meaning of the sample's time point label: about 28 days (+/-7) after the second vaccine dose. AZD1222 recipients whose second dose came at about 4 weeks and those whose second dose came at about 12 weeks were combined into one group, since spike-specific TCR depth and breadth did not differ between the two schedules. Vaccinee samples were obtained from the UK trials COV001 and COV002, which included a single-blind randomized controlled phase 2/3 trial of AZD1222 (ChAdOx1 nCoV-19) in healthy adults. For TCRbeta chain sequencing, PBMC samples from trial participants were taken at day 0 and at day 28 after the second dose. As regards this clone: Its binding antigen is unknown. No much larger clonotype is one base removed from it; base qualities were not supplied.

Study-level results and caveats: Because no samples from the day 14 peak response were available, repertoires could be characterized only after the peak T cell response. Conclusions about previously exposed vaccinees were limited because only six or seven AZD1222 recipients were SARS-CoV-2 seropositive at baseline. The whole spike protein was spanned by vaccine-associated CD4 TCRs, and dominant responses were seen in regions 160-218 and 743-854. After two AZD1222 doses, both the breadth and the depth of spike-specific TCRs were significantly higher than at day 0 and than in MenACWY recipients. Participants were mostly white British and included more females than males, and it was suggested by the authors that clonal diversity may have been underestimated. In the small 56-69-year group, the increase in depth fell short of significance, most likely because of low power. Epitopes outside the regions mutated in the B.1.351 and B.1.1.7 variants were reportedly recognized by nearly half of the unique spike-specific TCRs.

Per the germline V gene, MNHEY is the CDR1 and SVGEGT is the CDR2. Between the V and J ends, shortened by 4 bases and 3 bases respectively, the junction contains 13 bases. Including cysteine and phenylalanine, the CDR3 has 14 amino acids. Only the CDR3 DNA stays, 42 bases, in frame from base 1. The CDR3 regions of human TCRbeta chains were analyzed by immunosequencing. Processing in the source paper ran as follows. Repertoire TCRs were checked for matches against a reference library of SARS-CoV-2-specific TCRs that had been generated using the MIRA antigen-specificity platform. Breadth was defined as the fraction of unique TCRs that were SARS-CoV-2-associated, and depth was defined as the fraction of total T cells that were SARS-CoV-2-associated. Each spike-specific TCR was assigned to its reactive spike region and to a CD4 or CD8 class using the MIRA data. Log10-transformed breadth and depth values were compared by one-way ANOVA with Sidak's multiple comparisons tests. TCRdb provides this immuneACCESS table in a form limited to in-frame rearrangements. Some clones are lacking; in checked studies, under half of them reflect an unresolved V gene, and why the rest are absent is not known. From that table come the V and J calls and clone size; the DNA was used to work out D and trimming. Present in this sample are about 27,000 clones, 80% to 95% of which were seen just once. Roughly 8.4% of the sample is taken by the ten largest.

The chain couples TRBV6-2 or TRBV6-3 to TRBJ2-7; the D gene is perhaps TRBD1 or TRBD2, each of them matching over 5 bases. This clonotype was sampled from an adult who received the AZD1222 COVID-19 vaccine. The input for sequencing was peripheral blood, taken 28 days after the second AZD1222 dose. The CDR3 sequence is CASSFSWGFYEQYF. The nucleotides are TGTGCCAGCAGTTTCTCCTGGGGGTTCTACGAGCAGTACTTC.